This T cell receptor beta chain was identified in a study of T-cell memory formation after mild COVID-19. Study-wide background: TCR clusters were mostly confined to one donor each. Study results and limitations: Contracting clones from day 15 to 85 had balanced CD4/CD8; later expanders favoured CD4+.

Constant-segment primers served in 5'RACE that generated TCR alpha and TCR beta cDNA libraries bearing sample barcodes and UMIs. TCRdb reanalysed the 5' RACE reads using MiXCR and keeps one entry per CDR3 protein. The sample has about 500,000 distinct CDR3 sequences; roughly 20% are singletons. This clonotype was recorded a few times. Its specificity is not known. The receptor was isolated from an adult woman who had mild COVID-19 (a few samples of this study predate the infection). Cell type and time point are not known. The sequencing input was PBMCs or a T cell subset sorted from them (not recorded which).

CDR3 loop: CASRQAPQGNSHSGNTIYF. Here the CDR3 DNA reads TGTGCCAGCAGGCAAGCCCCCCAAGGTAACAGCCACTCTGGAAACACCATATATTTT. This chain joins TRBV7-9 and TRBJ1-3; D is unclear. The CDR3 is made up of 19 amino acids. The V end was cut by 6 bases, the J end by 0 bases, with 24 bases between. CDR1 is SEHNR and CDR2 is FQNEAQ in the germline V gene (reference sequence).